The clone carrying this T cell receptor beta chain was found a few times. What it recognizes is unknown. This sample is drawn from a study of cytomegalovirus exposure and HLA in healthy donors. Overall study findings and caveats: As a later analysis revealed, most CMV-associated TCR beta chains appeared HLA-restricted. Later work associated fewer than 20,000 TCR beta sequences with HLA alleles at 0.05 false discovery rate.

PCR primers comprised 60 Vbeta and 13 Jbeta primers. Generated by immunoSEQ multiplex PCR, the TCRdb table keeps only in-frame clones and is missing some. The data show about 150,000 clones, approximately 61% seen once. The CDR3 totals 15 residues. The V end lost 4 bases, the J end lost 0 bases, and 10 bases lay between the germline ends. Germline V CDR1 and CDR2: SEHNR, FQNEAQ (reference sequence). The V and J genes are TRBV7-9 and TRBJ2-1, with no clear D. Sequencing input: PBMCs. The sequence derives from a human donor in good health. CDR3 sequence: CASSSLLSSYNEQFF. The CDR3 DNA reads as TGTGCCAGCAGCTCCCTCTTGTCCTCCTACAATGAGCAGTTCTTC. Together with reference TRBV7-9 and TRBJ2-1, the CDR3 gives the full variable domain: DTGVSQNPRHKITKRGQNVTFRCDPISEHNRLYWYRQTLGQGPEFLTYFQNEAQLEKSRLLSDRFSAERPKGSFSTLEIQRTEQGDSAMYLCASSSLLSSYNEQFFGPGTRLTVL.